This T cell receptor (beta chain) is from a study of cytomegalovirus exposure and HLA in healthy donors. Study-wide points: Rare sequences made up most TCRs, while some public TCRs were found in many donors.

The CDR3 spans 14 residues. The junction had 6 bases not matched to a gene; V was cut back by 3 bases and J by 9 bases. Per germline, CDR1 SGDLS and CDR2 YYNGEE. Amplification used 60 Vbeta primers and 13 Jbeta primers. TCRdb's table, derived via immunoSEQ multiplex PCR, lists solely in-frame clones and lacks some. The sample contains about 230,000 clones, around 80% of which appear only once. On this clone: Its antigen remains unidentified.

The sequenced material came from PBMCs. The chain has TRBV9 and TRBJ1-6; 7 positions match TRBD1. The source is a boy between 10 and 17 years old in good health and CMV-seronegative. The CDR3 sequence is CASSASGQLSPLHF. The CDR3 nucleotides are TGTGCCAGCAGCGCCTCGGGACAGCTTTCACCCCTCCACTTT.